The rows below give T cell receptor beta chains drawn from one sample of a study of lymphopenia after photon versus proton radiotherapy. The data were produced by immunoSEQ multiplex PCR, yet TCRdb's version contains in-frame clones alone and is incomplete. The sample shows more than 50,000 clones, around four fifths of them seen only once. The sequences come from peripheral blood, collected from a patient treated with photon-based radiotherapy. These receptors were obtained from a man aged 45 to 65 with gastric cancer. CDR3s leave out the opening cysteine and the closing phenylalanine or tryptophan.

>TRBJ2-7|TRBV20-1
SPTSGSEQY
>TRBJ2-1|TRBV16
ASSQWGADEQF
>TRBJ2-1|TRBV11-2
ASSLTGVGGEQF
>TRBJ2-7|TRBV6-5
ASTTGPYEQY
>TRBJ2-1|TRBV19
ATSPTSGSKPYNEQF
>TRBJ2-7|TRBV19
ASETYEQY
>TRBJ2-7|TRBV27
ASSLTSSYEQY
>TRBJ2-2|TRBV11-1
ASSFGAAGVGGTGELF
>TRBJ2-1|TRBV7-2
ASSLGTGTYNEQF
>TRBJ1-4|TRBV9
ASSPPPGEGRSEKLF
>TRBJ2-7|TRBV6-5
ASSRTEYEQY
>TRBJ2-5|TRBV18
ASSPSGETQY
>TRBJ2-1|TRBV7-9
ASSPSGTSYNEQF
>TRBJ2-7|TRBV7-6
ASSLGGGLFSYEQY
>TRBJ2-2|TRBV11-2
ASRGRLAGVAGGGELF
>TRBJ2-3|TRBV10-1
ASSESGPTDTQY
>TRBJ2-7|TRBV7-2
ASSFGGTTAYEQY
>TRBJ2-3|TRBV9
ASSPSSGSGDTQY
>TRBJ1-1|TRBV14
ASSRTYREAF
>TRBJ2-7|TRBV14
ASSQDRGRGRLPFHEQY
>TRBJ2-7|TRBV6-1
ASSEEEVREQY
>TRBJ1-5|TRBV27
ASSRSFPQPQH
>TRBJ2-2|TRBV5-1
ASSHPGTGVAGKGTGELF